These T cell receptor beta chains were read from a single sample in a study of patients and donors after allogeneic stem cell transplantation. TCRdb analysed the RT-PCR reads with MiXCR anew, one entry per CDR3 protein. The sample carries about 150,000 distinct CDR3 sequences, 30% to 45% recorded once. The material sequenced was blood, either unsorted or a sorted T cell fraction (not recorded which). The receptors originated from a human donor who was either an allogeneic HSCT recipient or a stem cell or donor lymphocyte infusion donor (not recorded which). It is not recorded whose cells these are; they may come from a transplant donor. CDR3s include the opening cysteine and the closing phenylalanine or tryptophan. The D gene is left open where the match is weak. Clone size is not always given. Where it is, it says once, few, many or a class for expanded clones.

J	V	D	size	CDR3	DNA
TRBJ2-2	TRBV9	-	once	CASSRWGSSTGELFF	TGTGCCAGCAGCCGTTGGGGGTCTAGCACCGGGGAGCTGTTTTTT
TRBJ2-5	TRBV6-6	-	-	CASSYAQETQYF	TGTGCCAGCAGTTACGCCCAAGAGACCCAGTACTTC
TRBJ2-2	TRBV20-1	-	-	CSARVGVANTGELFF	TGCAGTGCTAGAGTGGGAGTCGCGAACACCGGGGAGCTGTTTTTT
TRBJ1-2	TRBV20-1	TRBD1	few	CSATQGDYGYTF	TGCAGTGCTACACAGGGGGACTATGGCTACACCTTC
TRBJ2-2	TRBV7-7	-	-	CASSLGLTTGELFF	TGTGCTAGCAGCTTAGGTTTAACCACCGGGGAGCTGTTTTTT
TRBJ1-1	TRBV9	-	-	CASSVTAMNTEAFF	TGTGCCAGCAGCGTAACAGCTATGAACACTGAAGCTTTCTTT
TRBJ1-6	TRBV11-2	-	few	CASSLGEGRYNSPLHF	TGTGCCAGCAGCTTAGGGGAGGGACGCTATAATTCACCCCTCCACTTT
TRBJ1-5	TRBV7-2	-	-	CASSLVGGTSNQPQHF	TGTGCCAGCAGCTTAGTCGGCGGGACTAGCAATCAGCCCCAGCATTTT
TRBJ2-3	TRBV12-3/TRBV12-4	-	-	CAIGQLTDTQYF	TGTGCTATAGGACAGTTGACAGATACGCAGTATTTT
TRBJ1-2	TRBV11-2	-	-	CASTPAGVLYGYTF	TGTGCCAGCACCCCTGCCGGGGTTCTCTATGGCTACACCTTC
TRBJ2-5	TRBV20-1	-	-	CSASDGQETQYF	TGCAGTGCTAGCGACGGACAAGAGACCCAGTACTTC
TRBJ1-5	TRBV20-1	-	-	CSAELGNQPQHF	TGCAGTGCTGAATTAGGCAATCAGCCCCAGCATTTT
TRBJ1-5	TRBV4-2	TRBD1	-	CASSPATGEVASNQPQHF	TGTGCCAGCAGCCCCGCGACAGGGGAAGTAGCGAGCAATCAGCCCCAGCATTTT
TRBJ1-1	TRBV29-1	-	few	CSVADSGGMNTEAFF	TGCAGCGTTGCGGACAGCGGAGGAATGAACACTGAAGCTTTCTTT
TRBJ1-5	TRBV20-1	TRBD1	few	CSASLGQGVLGNQPQHF	TGCAGTGCTAGTCTCGGACAGGGAGTTTTGGGCAATCAGCCCCAGCATTTT
TRBJ2-5	TRBV28	TRBD2	few	CASSFTGGSQETQYF	TGTGCCAGCAGTTTTACGGGGGGGTCGCAAGAGACCCAGTACTTC
TRBJ2-1	TRBV9	-	-	CASSVGSGEYYEQFF	TGTGCCAGCAGCGTAGGATCGGGGGAATATTATGAGCAGTTCTTC
TRBJ2-7	TRBV6-2/TRBV6-3	TRBD1	-	CASSYRGQGAIYEQYF	TGTGCCAGCAGTTACCGGGGACAGGGGGCCATCTACGAGCAGTACTTC
TRBJ2-1	TRBV9	TRBD2	-	CASSQFPSGGTGEQFF	TGTGCCAGCAGCCAATTCCCTAGCGGGGGGACCGGTGAGCAGTTCTTC
TRBJ1-1	TRBV29-1	-	-	CSVEVGEHTEAFF	TGCAGCGTTGAAGTGGGGGAACACACTGAAGCTTTCTTT
TRBJ2-1	TRBV12-3/TRBV12-4	-	few	CASSLVFPSSYNEQFF	TGTGCCAGCAGTCTCGTCTTTCCGAGCTCCTACAATGAGCAGTTCTTC
TRBJ1-3	TRBV3-1	TRBD1	-	CASSPRDRGDTIYF	TGTGCCAGCAGTCCCCGGGACAGGGGTGACACCATATATTTT
TRBJ1-2	TRBV29-1	-	many	CSVAGGANYGYTF	TGCAGCGTTGCGGGGGGGGCGAACTATGGCTACACCTTC
TRBJ1-2	TRBV3-1	TRBD1	-	CASSPRQGAPYGYTF	TGTGCCAGCAGCCCTAGACAGGGGGCTCCCTATGGCTACACCTTC
TRBJ1-5	TRBV20-1	-	-	CSARDLRAGEPNQPQHF	TGCAGTGCTAGAGATCTCCGGGCAGGGGAACCCAATCAGCCCCAGCATTTT
TRBJ1-2	TRBV6-5	-	-	CASSPRRWGGDGYTF	TGTGCCAGCAGCCCCCGAAGGTGGGGAGGAGATGGCTACACCTTC
TRBJ1-5	TRBV20-1	-	many	CSAREGGPQPQHF	TGCAGTGCTAGAGAGGGGGGGCCACAGCCCCAGCATTTT
TRBJ1-1	TRBV28	-	-	CASSLSRLGSNTEAFF	TGTGCCAGCAGCCTCTCGCGCTTAGGTTCGAACACTGAAGCTTTCTTT
TRBJ2-1	TRBV6-5	-	-	CASSYGSSYNEQFF	TGTGCCAGCAGTTACGGGAGCTCCTACAATGAGCAGTTCTTC
TRBJ1-2	TRBV12-3/TRBV12-4	-	-	CASSLAPGPNYGYTF	TGTGCCAGCAGTTTAGCCCCGGGCCCTAACTATGGCTACACCTTC
TRBJ1-5	TRBV5-6	-	-	CASSLWDRPGGEPQHF	TGTGCCAGCAGCTTGTGGGACCGACCCGGTGGTGAGCCCCAGCATTTT